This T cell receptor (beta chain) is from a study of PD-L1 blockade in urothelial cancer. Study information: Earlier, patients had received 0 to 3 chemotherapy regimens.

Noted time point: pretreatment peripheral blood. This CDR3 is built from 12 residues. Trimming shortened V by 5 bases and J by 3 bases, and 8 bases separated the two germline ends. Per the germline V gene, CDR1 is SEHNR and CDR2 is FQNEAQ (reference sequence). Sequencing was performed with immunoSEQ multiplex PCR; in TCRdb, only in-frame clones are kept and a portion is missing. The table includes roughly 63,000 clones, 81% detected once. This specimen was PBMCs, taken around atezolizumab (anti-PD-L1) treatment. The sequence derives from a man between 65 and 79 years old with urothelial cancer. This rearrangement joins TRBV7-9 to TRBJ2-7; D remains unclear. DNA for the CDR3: TGTGCCAGCAGCAGAGGCCGCTACGAGCAGTACTTC. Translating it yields CASSRGRYEQYF.